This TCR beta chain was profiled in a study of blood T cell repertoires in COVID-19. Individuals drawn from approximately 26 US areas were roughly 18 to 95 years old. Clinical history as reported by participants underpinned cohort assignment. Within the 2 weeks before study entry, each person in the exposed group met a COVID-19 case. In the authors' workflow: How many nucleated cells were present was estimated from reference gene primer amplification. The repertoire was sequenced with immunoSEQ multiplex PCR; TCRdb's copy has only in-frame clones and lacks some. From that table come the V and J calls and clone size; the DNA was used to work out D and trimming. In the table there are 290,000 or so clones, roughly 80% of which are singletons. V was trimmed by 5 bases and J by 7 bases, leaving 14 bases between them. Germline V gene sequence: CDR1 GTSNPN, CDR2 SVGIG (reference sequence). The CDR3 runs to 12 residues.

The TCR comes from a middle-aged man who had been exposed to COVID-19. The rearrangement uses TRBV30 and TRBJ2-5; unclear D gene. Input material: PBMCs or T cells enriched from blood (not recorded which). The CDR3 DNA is TGTGCCTGGGCCCTCACGGTCGGGACCCAGTACTTC. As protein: CAWALTVGTQYF.